Listed here is a single T cell receptor beta chain. The sample originates from a study of CD8+ T cells in alopecia areata. In each case, RNA was isolated and then reverse transcribed into cDNA as the sequencing template. TCRdb keeps only in-frame clones here, not all; method: immunoSEQ multiplex PCR. Of 200,000 to 250,000 clones in the sample, 65% to 70% were seen once. The CDR3 has 12 residues. The V gene's germline CDR1 is SQVTM and CDR2 ANQGSEA. The V end was cut by 5 bases, the J end by 3 bases, with 8 bases between. This receptor was obtained from a human donor with alopecia areata. The sequencing here drew on CD4+ T cells sorted from blood, taken at week 0. This chain connects TRBV29-1 to TRBJ1-5; tentative D call: TRBD1 (6 bases). CDR3 coding DNA: TGCAGCGTTAGGACAGCCAATCAGCCCCAGCATTTT. This codes for CSVRTANQPQHF. The full variable domain, rest sourced from reference TRBV29-1 and TRBJ1-5, is SAVISQKPSRDICQRGTSLTIQCQVDSQVTMMFWYRQQPGQSLTLIATANQGSEATYESGFVIDKFPISRPNLTFSTLTVSNMSPEDSSIYLCSVRTANQPQHFGDGTRLSIL.